Below are 10 T cell receptor beta chains sequenced from a single sample in a study of blood T cell repertoires in COVID-19. Profiling relied on immunoSEQ multiplex PCR, and the TCRdb table lists in-frame clones only, not all of them. The sample carries approximately 260,000 clones, roughly 89% recorded once. Sequenced input: peripheral blood. The receptors derive from a middle-aged woman who had recovered from COVID-19.

This clone has just one count. CDR3 in amino acids: CASSLAGWGRETQYF. The CDR3, as DNA: TGTGCCAGCAGCTTAGCCGGTTGGGGGCGGGAGACCCAGTACTTC. The chain uses TRBV11-2 and TRBJ2-5; TRBD1 might be the D (6 bases). The CDR3 has 15 residues. V was clipped by 1 base and J by 5 bases, with 14 bases between them. The germline CDR1 and CDR2 sequences are SGHAT and FQNNGV.

The chain employs TRBV7-8 and TRBJ1-6, with unresolved D. The germline V and J ends were trimmed by 0 bases and 7 bases, with 13 bases remaining between them. Germline loops: CDR1 SGHVS, CDR2 FQNEAQ. The CDR3 extends over 16 amino acids. CDR3 residues: CASSLAVAGGNSPLHF. DNA for the CDR3: TGTGCCAGCAGCTTAGCGGTGGCGGGAGGAAATTCACCCCTCCACTTT. Looking up the rest from reference TRBV7-8 and TRBJ1-6 gives the full variable domain: GAGVSQSPRYKVAKRGQDVALRCDPISGHVSLFWYQQALGQGPEFLTYFQNEAQLDKSGLPSDRFFAERPEGSVSTLKIQRTQQEDSAVYLCASSLAVAGGNSPLHFGNGTRLTVT.

CDR3 region: CASSRSSGRTDTQYF. Here the CDR3 DNA reads TGTGCCAGCAGCAGGTCTAGCGGGAGAACAGATACGCAGTATTTT. The gene calls are TRBV5-4 and TRBJ2-3; 10 bases are a match to TRBD2. Trimming at V came to 4 bases and at J to 3 bases, leaving 5 bases not matched to a gene. CDR3 size: 15 residues. The germline V gene has CDR1 SGHNT and CDR2 YYREEE (reference sequence).

The chain uses TRBV28 and TRBJ2-5; possibly TRBD1 for D (6 bases). Trimming removed 5 bases from V and 4 bases from J, with 14 bases in between. In germline, CDR1 is MDHEN, CDR2 SYDVKM. The CDR3 runs 14 residues. The DNA for the CDR3 is TGTGCCAGCAGTCACCTACAGGGCCGAGAGACCCAGTACTTC. Translating gives CASSHLQGRETQYF.

The chain uses TRBV6-5 and TRBJ1-2; 10 nucleotides line up with TRBD1. Germline values: CDR1 MNHEY, CDR2 SVGAGI. Unmatched junction bases numbered 9, after V lost 6 bases and J lost 8 bases. The CDR3 length is 14 residues. CDR3 in DNA: TGTGCCAGCAGGGGAAGACAGGGGGCGCGAGGCTACACCTTC. This codes for CASRGRQGARGYTF.

The CDR3 loop is CASSYGPGQREKLFF. In DNA, the CDR3 is TGTGCCAGCAGTTATGGCCCGGGACAGCGGGAAAAACTGTTTTTT. V usage is TRBV6-6 and J usage is TRBJ1-4, with TRBD1 matching 7 bases. The trim removed 3 bases at V and 8 bases at J, leaving 9 bases unmatched. The CDR3 sequence is 15 residues long. Germline V gene lookup returns CDR1 MNHNY and CDR2 SVGAGI (reference sequence).

The J gene is TRBJ2-7, the V gene TRBV11-2; 7 bases are shared with TRBD1. Germline V gene sequence: CDR1 SGHAT, CDR2 FQNNGV. There are 13 residues in the CDR3. V was pared by 4 bases and J by 0 bases, with 0 bases of the junction left unmatched. The CDR3 coding sequence is TGTGCCAGCAGCTGGGACAGCTCCTACGAGCAGTACTTC. Encoded protein: CASSWDSSYEQYF.

V is TRBV9 and J is TRBJ2-1, with 7 bases identical to TRBD2. The V segment lost 3 bases and the J segment 5 bases; nucleotides outside the gene matches: 8. Germline V lookup: CDR1 SGDLS, CDR2 YYNGEE. The CDR3 has 15 amino acids. The CDR3 sequence is CASSADGLGNNEQFF. CDR3 nucleotides: TGTGCCAGCAGCGCCGATGGACTAGGGAACAATGAGCAGTTCTTC.

The rearrangement uses TRBV19 and TRBJ1-6; TRBD1 is a possible D gene (6 bases). V was cut by 6 bases and J by 6 bases, with 9 bases left in between. Germline CDR1 and CDR2: LNHDA and SQIVND (reference sequence). CDR3 length: 13 amino acids. This CDR3 is CASRGQPNSPLHF. CDR3 in DNA: TGTGCCAGTAGAGGACAGCCTAATTCACCCCTCCACTTT.

In its sample, this clone was seen a few times. The chain carries TRBV6-4 and TRBJ1-1, with D hard to call. Germline CDR1 MRHNA, CDR2 SNTAGT. With 10 bases removed from V and 0 bases from J, the gap between germline ends came to 12 bases. The CDR3 contains 13 residues. This CDR3 reads CATLTDMNTEAFF. CDR3 bases: TGTGCCACCTTAACAGATATGAACACTGAAGCTTTCTTT.